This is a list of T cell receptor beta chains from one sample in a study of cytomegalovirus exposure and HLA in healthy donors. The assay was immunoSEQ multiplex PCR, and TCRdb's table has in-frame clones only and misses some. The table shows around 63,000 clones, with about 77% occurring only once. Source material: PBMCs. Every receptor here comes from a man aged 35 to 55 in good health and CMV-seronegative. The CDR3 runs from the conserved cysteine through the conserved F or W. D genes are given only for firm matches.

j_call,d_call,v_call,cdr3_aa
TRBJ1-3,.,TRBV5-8,CASSLGQTSGNTIYF
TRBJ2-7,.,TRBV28,CASSLPGDYEQYF
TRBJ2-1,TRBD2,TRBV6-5,CASSLQAGGYNEQFF
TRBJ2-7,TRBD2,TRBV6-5,CASRKAGGPLEQYF
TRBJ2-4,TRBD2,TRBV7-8,CASSSLAGGKNIQYF
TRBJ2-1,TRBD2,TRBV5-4,CASSPAPSGREWGQFF
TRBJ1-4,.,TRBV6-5,CASSSFPGEKLFF
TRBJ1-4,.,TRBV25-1,CASALLGLGTNEKLFF
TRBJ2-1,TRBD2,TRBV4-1,CASSLLRTSGGPINEQFF
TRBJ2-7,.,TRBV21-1,CASSNNGRRLSYEQYF
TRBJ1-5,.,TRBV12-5,CASGLGSGENGNQPQHF
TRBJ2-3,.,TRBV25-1,CASSVSQTGTDTQYF
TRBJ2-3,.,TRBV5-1,CASSLPLASTDTQYF
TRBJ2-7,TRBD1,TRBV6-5,CASKEGQGDYEQYF
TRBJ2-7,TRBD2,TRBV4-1,CASSLTPGLVAYEQYF
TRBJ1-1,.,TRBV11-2,CASSGAGRGFTEAFF
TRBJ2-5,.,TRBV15,CATSRGTRAQETQYF
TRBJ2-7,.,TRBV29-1,CSTQQDSYEQYF
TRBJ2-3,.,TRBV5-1,CASSLGSWTDTQYF
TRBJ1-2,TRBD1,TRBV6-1,CASSEVHGTGGAYGYTF
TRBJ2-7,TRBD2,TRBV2,CASSGGLAGPSEQYF
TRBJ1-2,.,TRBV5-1,CASGGSWGKTYGYTF